The source of this T cell receptor beta chain is a study of CD8+ T cells in alopecia areata. Following extraction, RNA underwent reverse transcription to cDNA, which served as the sequencing template. Method: immunoSEQ multiplex PCR; TCRdb's copy keeps in-frame clones and lacks some. The data show 85,000 to 95,000 clones, over 70% seen once. Turning to this clone: What it binds is unknown.

Broader study findings: Normal scalp had lower clonality than lesional scalp, with alopecia totalis/universalis lesions showing this most strongly.

Treatment in this sample: oral pan-JAK inhibitor, 5-10 mg twice daily. Per germline, CDR1 SGHVS and CDR2 FQNEAQ. The length of the CDR3 is 20 residues. The V and J ends lost 1 base and 0 bases respectively, with 19 bases between them. V usage is TRBV7-8 and J usage is TRBJ2-6; tentatively, D is TRBD1 (6 bases). This clonotype originated in a human donor with alopecia areata. The sample in question was CD8+ T cells sorted from blood, obtained at approximately week 44, from a patient treated with tofacitinib. The CDR3 region is CASSLVPRGYRYSGANVLTF. CDR3 nucleotide sequence: TGTGCCAGCAGCTTAGTGCCCAGGGGTTATAGGTACTCTGGGGCCAACGTCCTGACTTTC.